These T cell receptor beta chains were read from a single sample in a study of T cells in Graves' hyperthyroidism and ophthalmopathy. TCRdb reprocessed the multiplex PCR reads with MiXCR, giving one entry per CDR3 protein. The sample contains about 560,000 distinct CDR3 sequences, approximately 14% of which appear only once. Sequencing was carried out using blood. These receptor sequences come from a woman aged 30 to 39 with Graves' hyperthyroidism. Each CDR3 is given with its conserved first and last residue. A D gene is named only where the DNA matches it firmly. Size is stated for part of the rows, as once, few or many counts, or as a class when the clone is expanded.

D gene	J gene	CDR3 length	clone size	V gene	CDR3 protein	CDR3 DNA
TRBD2	TRBJ2-3	15	few	TRBV13	CASSLWTSAADTQYF	TGTGCCAGCAGCTTATGGACTAGCGCAGCAGATACGCAGTATTTT
-	TRBJ2-1	12	-	TRBV6-5	CASSYGESEQFF	TGTGCCAGCAGTTATGGGGAGAGTGAGCAGTTCTTC
-	TRBJ2-7	14	few	TRBV9	CASSVAQDVYEQYF	TGTGCCAGCAGCGTAGCCCAGGACGTCTACGAGCAGTACTTC
-	TRBJ2-1	14	-	TRBV7-9	CASSFGGSINEQFF	TGTGCCAGCAGCTTCGGGGGTTCCATCAATGAGCAGTTCTTC
TRBD1	TRBJ2-7	13	many	TRBV29-1	CSVGVTGVNEQYF	TGCAGCGTTGGGGTGACAGGGGTCAACGAGCAGTACTTC
TRBD2	TRBJ2-3	21	many	TRBV28	CASSSLDSPGLAGSGTDTQYF	TGTGCCAGCAGTTCCCTGGACTCGCCGGGACTAGCGGGATCAGGCACAGATACGCAGTATTTT
-	TRBJ2-7	13	-	TRBV29-1	CSVLTGGVYEQYF	TGCAGCGTGCTGACGGGGGGCGTCTACGAGCAGTACTTC
-	TRBJ2-6	16	-	TRBV6-2/TRBV6-3	CASSLNPGSGANVLTF	TGTGCCAGCAGTCTCAACCCGGGCTCTGGGGCCAACGTCCTGACTTTC
TRBD1	TRBJ1-2	14	-	TRBV5-6	CASSPGQGLRGYTF	TGTGCCAGCAGCCCGGGACAGGGGTTACGGGGCTACACCTTC
-	TRBJ1-1	13	few	TRBV14	CASSQDEDTEAFF	TGTGCCAGCAGCCAAGATGAGGACACTGAAGCTTTCTTT
-	TRBJ1-6	15	many	TRBV7-9	CASSLGGSTGSPLHF	TGTGCCAGCAGCTTAGGGGGGTCGACGGGCTCACCCCTCCACTTT
-	TRBJ2-2	15	-	TRBV10-1	CASSESSKNTGELFF	TGCGCCAGCAGTGAGTCGTCGAAGAACACTGGGGAGCTGTTTTTT
TRBD2	TRBJ2-7	19	few	TRBV4-3	CASSQDWGTLAGASYEQYF	TGCGCCAGCAGCCAAGATTGGGGGACCCTGGCGGGAGCGTCATACGAGCAGTACTTC
TRBD1	TRBJ1-2	18	many	TRBV5-1	CASSLDGQGALKNYGYTF	TGCGCCAGCAGCTTGGACGGACAGGGGGCACTCAAGAACTATGGCTACACCTTC
-	TRBJ2-3	15	few	TRBV9	CASSVPGGSTDTQYF	TGTGCCAGCAGCGTACCAGGCGGAAGCACAGATACGCAGTATTTT
-	TRBJ2-1	13	few	TRBV27	CASTGQTYNEQFF	TGTGCCAGCACGGGGCAGACATACAATGAGCAGTTCTTC
TRBD2	TRBJ2-6	18	many	TRBV12-3/TRBV12-4	CASSLLSGRRLGANVLTF	TGTGCCAGCAGTCTCCTTAGCGGGAGGAGGCTTGGGGCCAACGTCCTGACTTTC
-	TRBJ2-3	14	-	TRBV27	CASSFRANTDTQCF	TGTGCCAGCAGTTTTCGGGCGAACACAGATACGCAGTGTTTT
-	TRBJ1-5	15	few	TRBV20-1	CSARDRRGGEQPQHF	TGCAGTGCTAGAGATCGAAGGGGCGGGGAGCAGCCCCAGCATTTT
-	TRBJ2-3	12	few	TRBV20-1	CSAPRVTDTQYF	TGCAGTGCTCCCCGAGTAACAGATACGCAGTATTTT
TRBD1	TRBJ2-1	20	many	TRBV12-3/TRBV12-4	CASSVTGASRTLFPYNEQFF	TGTGCCAGCAGTGTGACAGGGGCTTCGAGGACCCTTTTCCCCTACAATGAGCAGTTCTTC
TRBD1	TRBJ2-7	13	many	TRBV6-1	CASRNRDRYEQYF	TGTGCCAGCAGAAACCGGGACAGATACGAGCAGTACTTC
-	TRBJ2-1	11	many	TRBV30	CAWTAYNEQFF	TGTGCCTGGACTGCCTACAATGAGCAGTTCTTC
TRBD2	TRBJ2-1	16	-	TRBV5-8	CASSLDGLAGANEQFF	TGTGCCAGCAGCTTGGATGGACTAGCGGGAGCCAATGAGCAGTTCTTC